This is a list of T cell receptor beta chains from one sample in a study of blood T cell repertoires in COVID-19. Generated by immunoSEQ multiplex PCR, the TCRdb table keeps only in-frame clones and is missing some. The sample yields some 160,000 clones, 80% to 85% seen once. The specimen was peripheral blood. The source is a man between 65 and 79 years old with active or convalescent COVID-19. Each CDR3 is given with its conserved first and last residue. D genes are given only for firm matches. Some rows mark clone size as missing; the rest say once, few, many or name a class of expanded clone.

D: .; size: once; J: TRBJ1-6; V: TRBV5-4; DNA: TGTGCCAGCAGCCCCGGGGAGGGAGGGTCCTATAATTCACCCCTCCACTTT; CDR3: CASSPGEGGSYNSPLHF
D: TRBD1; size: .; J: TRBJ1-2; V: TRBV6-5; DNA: TGTGCCAGCAGTTACCTAATACAGGGGGCCATCTATGGCTACACCTTC; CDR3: CASSYLIQGAIYGYTF
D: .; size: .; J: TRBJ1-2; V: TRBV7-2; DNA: TGTGCCAGCAGCCGACAAGACTATGGCTACACCTTC; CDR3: CASSRQDYGYTF
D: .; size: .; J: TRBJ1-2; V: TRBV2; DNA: TGTGCCAGCAGGAGGGAGGGCCCTAGAGGCTACACCTTC; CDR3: CASRREGPRGYTF
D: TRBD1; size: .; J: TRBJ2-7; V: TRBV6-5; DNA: TGTGCCAGCAGCACACAGGGGAGTTGGATGTACGAGCAGTACTTC; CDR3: CASSTQGSWMYEQYF
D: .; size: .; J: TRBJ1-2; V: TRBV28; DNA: TGTGCCAGCAGTTTTGTGCAGTTAAGTGGCTACACCTTC; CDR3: CASSFVQLSGYTF
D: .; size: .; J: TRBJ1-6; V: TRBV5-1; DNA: TGCGCCAGCAGCTTTAACGCGGAATCACCCCTCCACTTT; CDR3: CASSFNAESPLHF
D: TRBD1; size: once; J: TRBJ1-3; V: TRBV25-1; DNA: TGTGCCAGCACTCATAGGACAGGGGGCGGTGGAAACACCATATATTTT; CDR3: CASTHRTGGGGNTIYF
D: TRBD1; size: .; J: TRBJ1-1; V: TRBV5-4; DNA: TGTGCCAGCAGCTTGCCAGGGGGTAACACTGAAGCTTTCTTT; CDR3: CASSLPGGNTEAFF
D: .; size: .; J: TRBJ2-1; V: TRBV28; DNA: TGTGCCAGCAGGCCCTCGACATACAATGAGCAGTTCTTC; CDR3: CASRPSTYNEQFF
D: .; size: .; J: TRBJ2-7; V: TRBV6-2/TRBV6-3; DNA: TGTGCCAGCAGTAGAGGCCTCGCGACTGGGGAGGTTAGCTCCTACGAGCAGTACTTC; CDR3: CASSRGLATGEVSSYEQYF
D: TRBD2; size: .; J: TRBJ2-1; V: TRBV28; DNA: TGTGCCAGCAAGTCTCCTGGACTAGCGGGGGGTCCCTACAATGAGCAGTTCTTC; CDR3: CASKSPGLAGGPYNEQFF
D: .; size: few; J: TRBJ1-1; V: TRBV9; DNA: TGTGCCAGCAGCGTAGGAGGGGGTGTGACTGAAGCTTTCTTT; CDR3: CASSVGGGVTEAFF
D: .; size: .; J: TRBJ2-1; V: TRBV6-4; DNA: TGTGCCAGCAGTTGGAGCGGTAACAATGAGCAGTTCTTC; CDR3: CASSWSGNNEQFF
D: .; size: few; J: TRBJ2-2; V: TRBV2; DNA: TGTGCCAGCATCCAGGGGCGGGTCGGGGAGCTGTTTTTT; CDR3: CASIQGRVGELFF
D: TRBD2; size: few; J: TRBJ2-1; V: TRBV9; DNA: TGTGCCAGCAGCTTCTCCGGGACTAGCAGTGAGCAGTTCTTC; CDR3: CASSFSGTSSEQFF
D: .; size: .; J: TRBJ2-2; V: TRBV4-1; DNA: TGCGCCAGCAGCCAAGGGGGGACTTCCCAGAACACCGGGGAGCTGTTTTTT; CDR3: CASSQGGTSQNTGELFF
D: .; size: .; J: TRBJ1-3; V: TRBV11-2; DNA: TGTGCCAGCAGCCGGGCGGGCAGAACTTCTGGAAACACCATATATTTT; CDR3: CASSRAGRTSGNTIYF
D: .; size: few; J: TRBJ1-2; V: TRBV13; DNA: TGTGCCAGCAGCGTGGGACTTGACTATGGCTACACCTTC; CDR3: CASSVGLDYGYTF
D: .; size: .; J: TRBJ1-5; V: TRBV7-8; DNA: TGTGCCAGCAGCTTAGCAAGGACACAAAATCAGCCCCAGCATTTT; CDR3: CASSLARTQNQPQHF
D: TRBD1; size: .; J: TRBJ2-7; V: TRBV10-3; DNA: TGTGCCATCAGTGATCCTGGGACAGGGGTCTACGAGCAGTACTTC; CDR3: CAISDPGTGVYEQYF
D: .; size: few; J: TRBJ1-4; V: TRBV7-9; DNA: TGTGCCAGCAGCTTAGCGGTGGGCCCTAGGGGAGAAAAACTGTTTTTT; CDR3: CASSLAVGPRGEKLFF
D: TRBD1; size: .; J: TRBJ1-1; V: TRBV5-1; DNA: TGCGCCAGCAGCTCGGGACAGGGAGGCATGAACACTGAAGCTTTCTTT; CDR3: CASSSGQGGMNTEAFF